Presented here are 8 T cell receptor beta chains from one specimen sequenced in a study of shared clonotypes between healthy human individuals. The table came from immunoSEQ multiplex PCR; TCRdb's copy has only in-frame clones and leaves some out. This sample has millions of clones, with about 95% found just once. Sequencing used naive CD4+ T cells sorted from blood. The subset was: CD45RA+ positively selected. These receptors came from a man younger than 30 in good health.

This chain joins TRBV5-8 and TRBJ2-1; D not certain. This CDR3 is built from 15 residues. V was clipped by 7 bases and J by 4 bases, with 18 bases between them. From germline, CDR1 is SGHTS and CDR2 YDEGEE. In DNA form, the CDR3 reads TGTGCCAGCGTACTATGGGCGGCGATATACAATGAGCAGTTCTTC. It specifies CASVLWAAIYNEQFF.

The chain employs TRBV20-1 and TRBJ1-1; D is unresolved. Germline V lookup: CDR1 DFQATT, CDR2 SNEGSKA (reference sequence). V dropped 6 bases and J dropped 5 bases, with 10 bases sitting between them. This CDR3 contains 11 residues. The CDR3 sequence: CSAPRVTEAFF. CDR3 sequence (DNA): TGCAGTGCGCCAAGGGTAACTGAAGCTTTCTTT.

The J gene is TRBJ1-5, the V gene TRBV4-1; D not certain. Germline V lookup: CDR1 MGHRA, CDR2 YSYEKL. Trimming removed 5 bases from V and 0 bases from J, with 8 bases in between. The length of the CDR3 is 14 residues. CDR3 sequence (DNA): TGCGCCAGCAGCGCGGGATATAGCAATCAGCCCCAGCATTTT. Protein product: CASSAGYSNQPQHF.

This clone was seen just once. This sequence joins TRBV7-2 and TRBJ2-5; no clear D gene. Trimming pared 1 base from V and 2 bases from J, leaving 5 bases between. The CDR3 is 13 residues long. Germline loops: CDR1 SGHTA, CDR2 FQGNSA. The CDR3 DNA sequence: TGTGCCAGCAGCTTAGGGCATCAAGAGACCCAGTACTTC. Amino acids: CASSLGHQETQYF.

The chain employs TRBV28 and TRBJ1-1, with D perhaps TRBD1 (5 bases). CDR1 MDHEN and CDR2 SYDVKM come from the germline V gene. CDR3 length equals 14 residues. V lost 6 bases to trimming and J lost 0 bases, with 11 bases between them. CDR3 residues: CASRAGTLNTEAFF. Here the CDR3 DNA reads TGTGCCAGCAGAGCCGGGACTTTGAACACTGAAGCTTTCTTT.

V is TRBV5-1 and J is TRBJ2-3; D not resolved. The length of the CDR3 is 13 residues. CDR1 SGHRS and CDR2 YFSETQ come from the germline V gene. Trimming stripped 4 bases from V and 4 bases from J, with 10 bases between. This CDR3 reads CASSPAHPDTQYF. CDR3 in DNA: TGCGCCAGCAGCCCTGCCCATCCAGATACGCAGTATTTT.

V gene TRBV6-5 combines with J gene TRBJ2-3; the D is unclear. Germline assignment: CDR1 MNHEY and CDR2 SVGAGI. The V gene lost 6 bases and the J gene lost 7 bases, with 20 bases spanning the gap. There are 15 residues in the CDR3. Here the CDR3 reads CASRAGPGGGNTQYF. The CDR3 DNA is TGTGCCAGCAGAGCCGGACCCGGTGGTGGTAATACGCAGTATTTT.

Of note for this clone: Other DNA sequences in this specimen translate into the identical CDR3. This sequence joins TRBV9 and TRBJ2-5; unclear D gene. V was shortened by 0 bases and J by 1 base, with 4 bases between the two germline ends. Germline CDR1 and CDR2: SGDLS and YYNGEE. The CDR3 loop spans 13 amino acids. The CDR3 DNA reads TGTGCCAGCAGCGTAGCAGGCCAAGAGACCCAGTACTTC. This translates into CASSVAGQETQYF.